This TCR beta chain was identified in a study of blood T cell repertoires in COVID-19 (dated by TCRdb to the early 2020s). About the full investigation: Samples from collaborators originated in the United States, Italy and Spain and spanned both the acute and convalescent phases of COVID-19. Subjects who had been exposed to COVID-19, were actively infected with it, or had recovered from it provided the deeply sampled blood TCRbeta repertoires that made up the dataset. The material from the prospective study consisted of cDNA or gDNA derived from T cells, B-cell-depleted T cells, or PBMCs. A de-identified subject ID, COVID-19 status, age in years and sex were almost always included in the sample metadata. Where HLA class I and class II types were available, the types were taken from metadata supplied by the sample provider, not from assay-based typing. The repertoires were released in a freely available public database meant as a resource for research on the immune response to SARS-CoV-2. Samples were obtained from the ongoing ImmuneRACE study (first 160 participants) and from about 1,300 subjects provided by 6 global collaborators. What the work shows at the level of the full study, not this receptor alone: How much clinical and demographic metadata was included differed by source and by participant, and the metadata was provided uncurated.

Turning to this clone: Its antigen has not been determined. No much larger clone is present one base from it, and per-base qualities are unavailable.

V was cut back by 5 bases and J by 1 base, leaving a gap of 18 bases between them. CDR1 SGHTA and CDR2 FQGNSA are derived from the germline V gene. Measured from the cysteine to the phenylalanine, the CDR3 is 17 residues long. Kept here is only the CDR3 DNA, which spans 51 bases and is read in frame from base 1. Participants in the prospective study were aged about 18 to 95 years, lived in about two dozen United States geographic areas, and enrolled through a virtual design. In the prospective study, cohorts were assigned on the basis of participant-reported clinical history obtained from a screening survey and a study questionnaire. Recovered participants in ImmuneRACE Cohort 3 were defined by two consecutive negative NP/OP PCR tests, clearance by a healthcare professional, or resolution of symptoms. In the prospective study, whole blood, serum and a nasopharyngeal or oropharyngeal swab were collected from each participant by mobile phlebotomists. Prospective study participants could optionally give additional blood draws and questionnaires over an approximately 2-month period. Blood samples from the prospective study were shipped frozen or at room temperature prior to DNA extraction.

TCRbeta CDR3 regions were amplified from genomic DNA by means of the immunoSEQ Assay, a bias-controlled multiplex PCR. Turning to the authors' computational methods: The number of nucleated cells in each sample was estimated from the amplification of reference gene primers within the assay. Sequence reads were collapsed and filtered to measure the absolute abundance of every unique TCRbeta CDR3 rearrangement. For each sample, productive Simpson clonality was calculated by taking the square root of Simpson's diversity index across productive rearrangements. TCRdb obtained this table from immuneACCESS and retained in-frame rearrangements with V and J assigned. These tables miss some clones; where compared with another copy, unresolved V genes account for less than half of the shortfall, and the remainder is unexplained. V, J and clone size are those of that table, while D and trimming were read from the DNA. Counted in this sample were approximately 400,000 clones; around 87% of them appeared once. The ten largest clones capture approximately 1.2% of the sample.

The sample taken for sequencing was PBMCs or T cells enriched from blood (not recorded which). Rearrangement joined TRBV7-2 to TRBJ2-1; 6 matching bases give a weak D call of TRBD2. This receptor was identified in a man under 40 who had recovered from COVID-19. The DNA sequence reads TGTGCCAGCAGCAACCCGGTGGGACTCGGTTCCTACAATGAGCAGTTCTTC. It codes for CASSNPVGLGSYNEQFF.